This T cell receptor (beta chain) was identified in a study of cytomegalovirus exposure and HLA in healthy donors. The PCR employed 60 Vbeta primers together with 13 Jbeta primers. Using immunoSEQ multiplex PCR, the repertoire was profiled, and TCRdb retains in-frame clones only, with some absent. This sample has over 75,000 clones, with around 86% found just once. The CDR3 length is 14 residues. Trimming took off 1 base at V and 1 base at J, with 9 bases between the two ends. The germline gives CDR1 SQVTM, CDR2 ANQGSEA. Findings and limits, study-wide: TRBV6-2, TRBV6-3 and some other V segments were unresolvable in 87-base-pair reads.

The table lists this clone with a few counts. No antigen is known for it. The J gene is TRBJ2-3, the V gene TRBV29-1, with D perhaps TRBD1 (6 bases). Sequencing used PBMCs. The sequence was collected from a man aged 30 to 39 in good health and CMV-seropositive. DNA for the CDR3: TGCAGCGTTGAAGGCAGGGGAGGCACAGATACGCAGTATTTT. Amino acids: CSVEGRGGTDTQYF.